Listed here are 2 T cell receptor beta chains from one sample, sequenced in a study of vaccination and CD4 T cells after COVID-19. Sequencing of cultured CD4+ T cell DNA used the Oncomine TCR Beta short-read assay. From the PCR reads, TCRdb called clonotypes with MiXCR, one entry per CDR3 protein. The sample carries fewer than 30,000 distinct CDR3 sequences, approximately 41% recorded once. The antigens these receptors bind are not known. This sample's time point: late sampling 161 to 241 days after vaccination in a few convalescent patients. Stated treatment: roughly 10-day PBMC culture with coronavirus spike peptide pools or control peptides (ViraFEST assay). The specimen comprised CD4+ T cells from blood, cultured in vitro, sampled about 7 months after SARS-CoV-2 vaccination. Receptors originate from a human donor who had recovered from COVID-19.

The V call is TRBV6-2 or TRBV6-3, the J call TRBJ2-7; D call uncertain. Per germline, CDR1 MNHEY and CDR2 SVGEGT. The CDR3 has 16 residues. Trimming left V 6 bases short and J 2 bases short, with 20 bases between. In DNA, the CDR3 is TGTGCCAGCAGCCGACACCGCCTGAAACAGACCTACGAGCAGTACTTC. Amino acid sequence: CASSRHRLKQTYEQYF.

This clonotype showed up just a few times. This chain joins TRBV28 and TRBJ1-2; no reliable D call. The germline gives CDR1 MDHEN, CDR2 SYDVKM. The CDR3 consists of 12 residues. V lost 7 bases, J lost 3 bases, and 9 bases lay in between. DNA for the CDR3: TGTGCCAGCAATCGGCGGGACTATGGCTACACCTTC. It codes for CASNRRDYGYTF.